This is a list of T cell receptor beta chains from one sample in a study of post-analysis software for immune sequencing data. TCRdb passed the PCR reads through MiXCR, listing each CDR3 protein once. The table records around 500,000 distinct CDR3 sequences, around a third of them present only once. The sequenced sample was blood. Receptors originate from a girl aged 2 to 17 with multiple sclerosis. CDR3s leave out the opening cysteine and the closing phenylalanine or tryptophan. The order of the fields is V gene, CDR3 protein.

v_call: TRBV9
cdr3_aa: ASSVGGGGGQGAYEQY

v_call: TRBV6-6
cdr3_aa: ASSYAGLRAGTEAF

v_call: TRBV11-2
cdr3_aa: ASSFPGGPGNEQY

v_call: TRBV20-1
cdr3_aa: SASVTSYEQF

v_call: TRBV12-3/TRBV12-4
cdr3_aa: ASSLTYSEAF

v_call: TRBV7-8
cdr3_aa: ASSLVSTGGSSNTEAF

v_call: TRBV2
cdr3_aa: ASPDDEQF

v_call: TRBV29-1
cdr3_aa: SPGGRHRNIQY

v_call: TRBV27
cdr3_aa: ASKGESYNEQF

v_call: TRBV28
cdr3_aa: ASMSPSQGHGYT

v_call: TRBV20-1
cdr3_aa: SASPGVPLEQY

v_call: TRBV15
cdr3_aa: ATSPSPDGIQQPQH

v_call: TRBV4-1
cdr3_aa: ASSQEAAGWDNEQF

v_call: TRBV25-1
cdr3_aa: ASSGLETQY

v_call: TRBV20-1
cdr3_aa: SARQQIGAF

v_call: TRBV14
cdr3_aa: ASSPLRGSYEQY

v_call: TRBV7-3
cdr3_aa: ASSPAGMDNEQF

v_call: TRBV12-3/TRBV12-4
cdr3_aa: ASSLGLRDEQF

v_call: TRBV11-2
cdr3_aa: ASSLPGWADTQY

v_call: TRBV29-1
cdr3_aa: SVHSRGQQF

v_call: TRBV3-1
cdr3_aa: ASSSPRDGNEQY

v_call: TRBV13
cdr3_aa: ASSHRSSIPMLGYT

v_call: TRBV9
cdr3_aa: ASSPRRGDYEQY

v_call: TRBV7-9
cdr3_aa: ASSSLGGSTEAF

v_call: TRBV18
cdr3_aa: ASSPQLAGTYNEQF

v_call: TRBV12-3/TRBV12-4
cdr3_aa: ASSSGRTNTEAF

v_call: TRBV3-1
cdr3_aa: ASIGDTTDTQY

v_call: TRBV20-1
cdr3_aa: SAREKVPWEQY

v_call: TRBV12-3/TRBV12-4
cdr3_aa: ASSTRTGTGYT

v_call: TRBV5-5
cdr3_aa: ASSREVVGNQPQH

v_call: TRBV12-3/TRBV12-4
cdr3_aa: ASSLATSGANEQF

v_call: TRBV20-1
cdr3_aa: SLPTSGITDTQY